The text below deals with one T cell receptor beta chain. No antigen is known for it. This specimen belongs to a study of response to subunit inactivated influenza vaccine. The germline V gene encodes CDR1 MDHEN and CDR2 SYDVKM. V shed 8 bases and J 6 bases; nucleotides not matched to a gene: 11. The CDR3 has 16 amino acids. TCRdb re-derived calls from the RT-PCR reads in MiXCR, one entry per CDR3 protein. In the table there are over 150,000 distinct CDR3 sequences, around a tenth of which are singletons. Study-wide points: Researchers suggested that each seasonal influenza vaccination recruits few new T cells.

The specimen was non-naive T cells sorted from PBMCs, collected on the day of vaccination. This chain joins TRBV28 and TRBJ2-7; 15 bases align to TRBD2. The source of this sequence is a middle-aged man who received an inactivated influenza vaccine. The CDR3, as DNA: TGTGCCAGCGGTCTCCCCGGACTAGCGGGGGGGGGCGAGCAGTACTTC. Its protein is CASGLPGLAGGGEQYF.